The next 22 T cell receptor beta chains were all read from a single sample in a study of blood T cell repertoires in COVID-19. Libraries were prepared by immunoSEQ multiplex PCR; TCRdb keeps only in-frame clonotypes and omits some of them. Here the sample spans fewer than 90,000 clones, approximately 84% being singletons. Sample: peripheral blood. All receptors come from a man aged 65 to 85 with COVID-19, enrolled during active disease.

The chain joins TRBV6-5 to TRBJ1-2; D gene ambiguous. V was shortened by 6 bases and J by 8 bases, with 13 bases between the two germline ends. This CDR3 spans 12 amino acids. CDR1 is MNHEY, CDR2 SVGAGI, per germline. This CDR3 is CASRGTVGGYTF. DNA of the CDR3: TGTGCCAGCAGGGGTACAGTAGGAGGCTACACCTTC.

This chain uses TRBV12-3 or TRBV12-4 with TRBJ1-2; D remains ambiguous. Between the trimmed V and J ends, which lost 5 bases and 9 bases, there was a span of 10 bases. CDR3 length: 11 residues. CDR3 amino acids: CASSPGVSYTF. The CDR3 bases are TGTGCCAGCAGTCCCGGTGTAAGCTACACCTTC.

The chain recombines TRBV28 with TRBJ2-2; 9 nucleotides match TRBD2. The CDR3 consists of 14 residues. Trimming cost V 5 bases and J 4 bases; bases outside gene matches: 2. Germline lookup yields CDR1 MDHEN and CDR2 SYDVKM. CDR3 in DNA: TGTGCCAGCAGTATAGCGGGAGCCACCGGGGAGCTGTTTTTT. Translated, it gives CASSIAGATGELFF.

V is TRBV18 and J is TRBJ1-2, with 9 bases that match TRBD1. CDR1 and CDR2 from the germline V gene are KGHSH and LQKENI. This CDR3 contains 14 residues. The V segment lost 4 bases and the J segment 6 bases; nucleotides outside the gene matches: 6. In DNA form, the CDR3 reads TGTGCCAGCTCACATCGACAGGGGGAGGATGGCTACACCTTC. It codes for CASSHRQGEDGYTF. Supplemented by reference TRBV18 and TRBJ1-2, the full variable domain reads NAGVMQNPRHLVRRRGQEARLRCSPMKGHSHVYWYRQLPEEGLKFMVYLQKENIIDESGMPKERFSAEFPKEGPSILRIQQVVRGDSAAYFCASSHRQGEDGYTFGSGTRLTVV.

This clone occurred once. The CDR3 DNA sequence: TGTGCCAGCAGCCCCTCTGGGGGGGCAACTTTTGGAAACACCATATATTTT. Protein sequence: CASSPSGGATFGNTIYF. The gene calls are TRBV7-6 and TRBJ1-3, with D perhaps TRBD1 (6 bases). Germline loops: CDR1 SGHVS, CDR2 FNYEAQ. This CDR3 comprises 17 residues. V lost 5 bases, J lost 3 bases, and 20 bases lay in between. Looking up the rest from reference TRBV7-6 and TRBJ1-3 gives the full variable domain: GAGVSQSPRYKVTKRGQDVALRCDPISGHVSLYWYRQALGQGPEFLTYFNYEAQQDKSGLPNDRFSAERPEGSISTLTIQRTEQRDSAMYRCASSPSGGATFGNTIYFGEGSWLTVV.

The gene calls are TRBV25-1 and TRBJ1-2, with 8 bases aligning to TRBD1. The trim removed 1 base at V and 4 bases at J, leaving 5 bases unmatched. CDR1 is MGHDK, CDR2 SYGVNS, per germline. The CDR3 contains 15 residues. CDR3: CASSELAGGAYGYTF. Written as DNA, the CDR3 is TGTGCCAGCAGTGAATTGGCAGGGGGCGCCTATGGCTACACCTTC.

This clone showed up just once. The chain couples TRBV7-9 to TRBJ1-4, with a tentative D call TRBD1 (6 bases). CDR1 is SEHNR and CDR2 is FQNEAQ in the germline V gene (reference sequence). The CDR3 has 14 amino acids. Deletions cut 4 bases from V and 9 bases from J, with 15 bases between. For the CDR3, the DNA is TGTGCCAGCAGCTCCGGGACAAGGGGGAAAAAACTGTTTTTT. As protein: CASSSGTRGKKLFF.

CDR3 coding DNA: TGTGCCAGCAGCCCCGGGCTAGGGGGGACCCAGTACTTC. It codes for CASSPGLGGTQYF. The J gene is TRBJ2-5, the V gene TRBV7-6, with D tentatively TRBD1 (6 bases). The CDR3 is made up of 13 amino acids. V lost 5 bases and J lost 7, with 14 bases in between. CDR1 is SGHVS, CDR2 FNYEAQ, per germline.

V usage is TRBV6-4 and J usage is TRBJ1-5; weak D call: TRBD1 (6 bases). Per germline, CDR1 MRHNA and CDR2 SNTAGT. The V gene lost 5 bases and the J gene lost 6 bases, with 17 bases spanning the gap. The CDR3 covers 15 residues. The CDR3 reads CASSPDTGLGQPQHF. In nucleotides, the CDR3 is TGTGCCAGCAGTCCAGATACAGGGTTGGGTCAGCCCCAGCATTTT.

The chain is built from TRBV19 and TRBJ1-4; D is perhaps TRBD1 (6 bases). The V gene lost 3 bases and the J gene lost 6 bases, with 8 bases spanning the gap. The CDR3 has 13 amino acids. Germline V gene sequence: CDR1 LNHDA, CDR2 SQIVND (reference sequence). CDR3 amino acids: CASSIGQYEKLFF. The CDR3 coding sequence is TGTGCCAGTAGTATTGGACAGTATGAAAAACTGTTTTTT.

For this clone: The same CDR3 is also encoded by other DNA sequences in this sample. The genes are TRBV7-2 and TRBJ1-3; 7 positions agree with TRBD1. Per germline, CDR1 SGHTA and CDR2 FQGNSA. V shed 5 bases and J 1 base; nucleotides not matched to a gene: 5. The CDR3 covers 15 residues. CDR3 sequence: CASSLGGGSGNTIYF. CDR3 DNA: TGTGCCAGCAGCCTAGGGGGCGGATCTGGAAACACCATATATTTT. The full variable domain, in which reference TRBV7-2 and TRBJ1-3 provide the parts outside the CDR3, is GAGVSQSPSNKVTEKGKDVELRCDPISGHTALYWYRQSLGQGLEFLIYFQGNSAPDKSGLPSDRFSAERTGGSVSTLTIQRTQQEDSAVYLCASSLGGGSGNTIYFGEGSWLTVV.

The chain employs TRBV30 and TRBJ1-2; 8 nucleotides line up with TRBD1. The V and J ends lost 2 bases and 7 bases, in that order; junction bases with no gene match: 3. This CDR3 is 12 amino acids long. Germline V gives CDR1 GTSNPN, CDR2 SVGIG (reference sequence). The CDR3 sequence is CAWSSDRGGYTF. CDR3 nucleotides: TGTGCCTGGAGTTCAGACAGGGGTGGCTACACCTTC.

V is TRBV3-1 (or the pseudogene TRBV3-2) and J is TRBJ2-4; 10 bases line up with TRBD1. V was pared by 4 bases and J by 1 base, with 4 bases of the junction left unmatched. Germline V gene data show CDR1 as LGHDT and CDR2 as YNNKEL (reference sequence). This CDR3 is 16 amino acids long. For the CDR3, the DNA is TGTGCCAGCAGCCCCCGACAGGGGGCGGCCAAAAACATTCAGTACTTC. It encodes CASSPRQGAAKNIQYF.

J is TRBJ1-1 and V is TRBV11-3, with D tentatively TRBD1 (6 bases). CDR1 and CDR2 from the germline V gene are SGHNT and YENEEA. The CDR3 is made up of 15 amino acids. Trimming cost V 0 bases and J 5 bases, with 13 bases left between them. CDR3 DNA sequence: TGTGCCAGCAGCTTAGAGGGGGGGCGAAGGACTGAAGCTTTCTTT. Protein product: CASSLEGGRRTEAFF.

V and J are TRBV5-1 and TRBJ1-4, with D maybe TRBD1 (5 bases). The germline CDR1 and CDR2 sequences are SGHRS and YFSETQ. The V end lost 8 bases, the J end lost 8 bases, and 19 bases lay between the germline ends. This CDR3 region has 14 residues. The CDR3 loop is CASQREARAEKLFF. As DNA, the CDR3 is TGCGCCAGTCAACGGGAGGCCAGGGCGGAAAAACTGTTTTTT.

The sample holds a few counts of this clone. The chain carries TRBV10-3 and TRBJ1-1; no firm D call. The CDR3 contains 14 residues. The germline V gene encodes CDR1 ENHRY and CDR2 SYGVKD. The V gene lost 4 bases and the J gene lost 2 bases, with 11 bases spanning the gap. The CDR3 reads CAISAQTSNTEAFF. The DNA of the CDR3 is TGTGCCATCAGTGCACAAACCTCAAACACTGAAGCTTTCTTT.

The sample holds a few counts of this clone. This rearrangement joins TRBV7-9 to TRBJ2-7; 13 bases map to TRBD2. Germline V lookup: CDR1 SEHNR, CDR2 FQNEAQ (reference sequence). There are 15 residues in the CDR3. Trimming cost V 5 bases and J 2 bases; bases outside gene matches: 3. DNA of the CDR3: TGTGCCAGCAGCCACGGGACTAGCGGGACCTACGAGCAGTACTTC. Its translation: CASSHGTSGTYEQYF. The entire variable domain, with the rest obtained from reference TRBV7-9 and TRBJ2-7, is as follows: DTGVSQNPRHKITKRGQNVTFRCDPISEHNRLYWYRQTLGQGPEFLTYFQNEAQLEKSRLLSDRFSAERPKGSFSTLEIQRTEQGDSAMYLCASSHGTSGTYEQYFGPGTRLTVT.

CDR3 protein: CAISESDRAIDTQYF. In DNA, the CDR3 is TGTGCCATCAGTGAGTCCGACAGGGCCATCGATACGCAGTATTTT. The gene calls are TRBV10-3 and TRBJ2-3; 7 nucleotides agree with TRBD1. Germline values: CDR1 ENHRY, CDR2 SYGVKD. The length of the CDR3 is 15 residues. Unmatched junction bases numbered 6, after V lost 0 bases and J lost 6 bases.

V gene TRBV7-2 combines with J gene TRBJ2-7; possibly TRBD2 for D (6 bases). Germline V gene data show CDR1 as SGHTA and CDR2 as FQGNSA. This CDR3 is built from 13 residues. V lost 1 base and J lost 5, with 9 bases in between. The CDR3 here is CASSLGPGDEQYF. CDR3 nucleotide sequence: TGTGCCAGCAGCTTAGGACCGGGAGACGAGCAGTACTTC.

The chain joins TRBV29-1 to TRBJ1-2; 9 bases map to TRBD1. V shed 5 bases, J shed 1 base, and the junction held 5 bases outside the gene matches. Germline assignment: CDR1 SQVTM and CDR2 ANQGSEA. This CDR3 has 14 residues. The CDR3 reads CSVQGQGFNYGYTF. The DNA of the CDR3 is TGCAGCGTTCAAGGACAGGGGTTTAACTATGGCTACACCTTC.

About this clone itself: This same CDR3 is encoded by further DNA sequences in the sample. The V gene is TRBV27, the J gene TRBJ2-7, with D possibly TRBD1 on 6 matching bases. The CDR3 extends over 13 amino acids. Germline CDR1 and CDR2: MNHEY and SMNVEV (reference sequence). The germline V and J ends were trimmed by 5 bases and 1 base, with 9 bases remaining between them. CDR3 protein: CASSLRGSYEQYF. CDR3 DNA sequence: TGTGCCAGCAGTCTCAGGGGATCCTACGAGCAGTACTTC.

This clone was seen only once. The chain uses TRBV5-5 and TRBJ2-5, with D tentatively TRBD1 (6 bases). The germline gives CDR1 SGHKS, CDR2 YYEKEE (reference sequence). This CDR3 spans 15 amino acids. Between the trimmed V and J ends, which lost 0 bases and 5 bases, there was a span of 14 bases. CDR3 in DNA: TGTGCCAGCAGCTTGGTAACAGGGTTCGGCGAGACCCAGTACTTC. Protein product: CASSLVTGFGETQYF.